This TCR beta chain derives from a study of T cell changes during pregnancy in multiple sclerosis. The protocol was immunoSEQ multiplex PCR, while the TCRdb copy is restricted to in-frame clones and leaves out a portion. This sample carries fewer than 55,000 clones, almost 95% of them seen once, and the ten largest clones take 1.3%. The CDR3 is 13 amino acids. Per germline, CDR1 SNHLY and CDR2 FYNNEI. To note about this clone: At one boundary the junction diverges from the germline segment, which might be a read error.

The source is a female donor with multiple sclerosis, enrolled in a pregnancy study. Source material: peripheral blood. This chain joins TRBV2 and TRBJ2-7; 7 bases fit TRBD1. CDR3 residues: CASSEEVRQGKDF. DNA for the CDR3: TGTGCCAGCAGTGAAGAAGTACGACAGGGCAAGGACTTC.